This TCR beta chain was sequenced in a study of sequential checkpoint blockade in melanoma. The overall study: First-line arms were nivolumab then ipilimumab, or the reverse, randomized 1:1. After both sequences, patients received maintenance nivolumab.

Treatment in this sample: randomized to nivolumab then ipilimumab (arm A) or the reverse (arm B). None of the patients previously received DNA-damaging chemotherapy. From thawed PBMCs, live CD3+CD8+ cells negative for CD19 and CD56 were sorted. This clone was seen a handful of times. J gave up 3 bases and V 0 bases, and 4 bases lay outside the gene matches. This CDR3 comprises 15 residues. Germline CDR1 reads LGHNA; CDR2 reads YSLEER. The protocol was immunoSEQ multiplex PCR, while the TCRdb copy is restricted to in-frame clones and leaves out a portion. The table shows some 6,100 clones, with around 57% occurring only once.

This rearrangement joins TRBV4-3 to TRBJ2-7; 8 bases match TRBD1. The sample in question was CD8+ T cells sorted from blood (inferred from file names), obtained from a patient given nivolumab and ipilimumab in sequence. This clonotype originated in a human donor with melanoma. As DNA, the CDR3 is TGCGCCAGCAGCCAAGATAGGGACAGGTACTACGAGCAGTACTTC. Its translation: CASSQDRDRYYEQYF.